Reported below is one T cell receptor beta chain. Its antigen is undetermined. Mismatch with germline at one junction end may stem from a read error. CDR1 is MDHEN and CDR2 is SYDVKM in the germline V gene. The CDR3 length is 12 residues. This sample is part of a study of cytomegalovirus exposure and HLA in healthy donors. Primers: 60 Vbeta forward and 13 Jbeta reverse. Produced via immunoSEQ multiplex PCR; TCRdb's table is partial and in-frame only. The sample lists more than 95,000 clones, 64% occurring once. The study's findings and limits: Prior analysis indicated that the majority of TCR beta V segments exhibited productivity approximately 87% or approximately 30% of the time.

The chain joins TRBV28 to TRBJ2-6; TRBD1 matches at 8 bases. This TCR was sampled from a man aged 55 to 70 in good health and CMV-seronegative. Sequencing was done on a sample of PBMCs. CDR3 loop: CASSGGRRGLGF. The CDR3 bases are TGTGCCAGCAGTGGAGGACGCAGGGGGCTGGGTTTC.